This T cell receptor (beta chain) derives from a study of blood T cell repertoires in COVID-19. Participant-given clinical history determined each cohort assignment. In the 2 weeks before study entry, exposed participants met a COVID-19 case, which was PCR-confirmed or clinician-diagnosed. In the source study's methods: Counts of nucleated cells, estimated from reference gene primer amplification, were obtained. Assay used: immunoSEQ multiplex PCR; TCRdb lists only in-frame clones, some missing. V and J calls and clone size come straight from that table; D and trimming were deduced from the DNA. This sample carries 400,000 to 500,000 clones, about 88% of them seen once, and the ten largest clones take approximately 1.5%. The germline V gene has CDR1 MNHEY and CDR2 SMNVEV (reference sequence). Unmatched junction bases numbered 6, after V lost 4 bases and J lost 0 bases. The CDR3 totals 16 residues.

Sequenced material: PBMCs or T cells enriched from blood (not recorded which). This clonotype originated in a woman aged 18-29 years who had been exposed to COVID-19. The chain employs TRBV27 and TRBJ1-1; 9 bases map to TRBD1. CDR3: CASSSPGTGLNTEAFF. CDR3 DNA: TGTGCCAGCAGTTCACCAGGGACAGGGTTGAACACTGAAGCTTTCTTT.